This section outlines one T cell receptor beta chain sequence together with its context. Generated by immunoSEQ multiplex PCR, the TCRdb table keeps only in-frame clones and is missing some. Altogether 300,000 to 350,000 clones are present, around 91% being singletons, with the ten largest covering around 4.5%. These data belong to a study of blood T cell repertoires in COVID-19. About the study: T cells, B-cell-depleted T cells, or PBMCs provided the cDNA or gDNA that served as material.

The CDR3 consists of 14 residues. Germline CDR1 is SNHLY and CDR2 is FYNNEI. Trimming took 3 bases from V and 8 from J, leaving 13 bases between them. V and J are TRBV2 and TRBJ1-4; D is ambiguous. Sequenced sample: PBMCs or T cells enriched from blood (not recorded which). The TCR comes from a woman between 18 and 29 years old with acute COVID-19. The CDR3 DNA reads TGTGCCAGCAGTGAGGAGCACTCCGGGGAAAAACTGTTTTTT. Translation gives CASSEEHSGEKLFF. Full variable domain (remainder filled in from reference TRBV2 and TRBJ1-4): EPEVTQTPSHQVTQMGQEVILRCVPISNHLYFYWYRQILGQKVEFLVSFYNNEISEKSEIFDDQFSVERPDGSNFTLKIRSTKLEDSAMYFCASSEEHSGEKLFFGSGTQLSVL.